Each of the 11 T cell receptor beta chains below was sequenced from the same sample in a study of blood T cell repertoires in COVID-19. Assay used: immunoSEQ multiplex PCR; TCRdb lists only in-frame clones, some missing. The top ten hold approximately 0.45% of the sample, which has roughly 87,000 clones, more than 70% seen once. Sample: peripheral blood. All receptors derive from a man in his fifties or sixties with acute or convalescent COVID-19.

The chain employs TRBV5-6 and TRBJ2-5; 7 bases agree with TRBD1. Looked up from germline, CDR1 is SGHDT and CDR2 is YYEEEE. The CDR3 length is 14 residues. The J segment lost 2 bases and the V segment lost 3 bases, leaving 4 bases of the junction unmatched. CDR3 loop: CASSSQGVQETQYF. The DNA for the CDR3 is TGTGCCAGCAGCTCGCAGGGGGTACAAGAGACCCAGTACTTC.

The CDR3 DNA is TGTGCCAGCAGTGAAATCGGGAGATCCTACGAGCAGTACTTC. It yields the protein CASSEIGRSYEQYF. The chain couples TRBV25-1 to TRBJ2-7; tentatively, D is TRBD2 (6 bases). From germline, CDR1 is MGHDK and CDR2 SYGVNS. Trimming stripped 2 bases from V and 1 base from J, with 9 bases between. The CDR3 has 14 residues.

V and J are TRBV9 and TRBJ1-3, with D maybe TRBD1 (5 bases). The CDR3 runs 15 residues. Trimming removed 0 bases at V and 0 bases at J, with 7 bases between. The V gene's germline CDR1 is SGDLS and CDR2 YYNGEE. The CDR3 bases are TGTGCCAGCAGCGTAGGCGGGGGCTCTGGAAACACCATATATTTT. Amino acids: CASSVGGGSGNTIYF.

The chain recombines TRBV30 with TRBJ1-3, with TRBD1 identical over 9 bases. The CDR3 contains 18 residues. The germline V gene has CDR1 GTSNPN and CDR2 SVGIG (reference sequence). V trimming: 2 bases; J trimming: 1 base; junction bases outside the gene matches: 12. The CDR3 protein is CAWSPGQGLFASGNTIYF. CDR3 sequence (DNA): TGTGCCTGGAGTCCGGGACAGGGTCTATTTGCTTCTGGAAACACCATATATTTT.

V is TRBV20-1 and J is TRBJ1-6; weak D call: TRBD1 (5 bases). This CDR3 spans 15 amino acids. Trimming left V 3 bases short and J 4 bases short, with 13 bases between. CDR1 is DFQATT, CDR2 SNEGSKA, per germline (reference sequence). The chain's CDR3 is CSASGQGGYNSPLHF. The CDR3 DNA reads TGCAGTGCTAGTGGGCAGGGAGGGTATAATTCACCCCTCCACTTT.

The chain has TRBV6-6 and TRBJ2-2; a weak D match, TRBD1 (5 bases). V was trimmed by 2 bases and J by 5 bases, leaving 12 bases between them. The CDR3 runs to 15 residues. CDR1 and CDR2 (germline): MNHNY, SVGAGI (reference sequence). The CDR3 nucleotides read TGTGCCAGCAGTTACGATAGGGGTACTACCGGGGAGCTGTTTTTT. Translated, it gives CASSYDRGTTGELFF.

The chain carries TRBV5-1 and TRBJ2-1; 9 bases map to TRBD1. V gave up 0 bases and J gave up 12 bases; unmatched junction bases: 13. This CDR3 contains 16 residues. Germline loops: CDR1 SGHRS, CDR2 YFSETQ. CDR3 nucleotides: TGCGCCAGCAGCTTGGGTGAGACAGGGGGTTATAGTAGGCAGTTCTTC. It is translated as CASSLGETGGYSRQFF. The entire variable domain, with the rest obtained from reference TRBV5-1 and TRBJ2-1, is as follows: KAGVTQTPRYLIKTRGQQVTLSCSPISGHRSVSWYQQTPGQGLQFLFEYFSETQRNKGNFPGRFSGRQFSNSRSEMNVSTLELGDSALYLCASSLGETGGYSRQFFGPGTRLTVL.

This chain joins TRBV19 and TRBJ2-1, with TRBD1 matching over 11 bases. V lost 5 bases to trimming and J lost 8 bases; unmatched junction nucleotides: 11. The CDR3 sequence is 16 residues long. Germline loops: CDR1 LNHDA, CDR2 SQIVND (reference sequence). In DNA, the CDR3 is TGTGCCAGTAGTGTCACCGGGACAGGGGGTAAGGATGAGCAGTTCTTC. Translated, it gives CASSVTGTGGKDEQFF.

CDR3 nucleotide sequence: TGTGCCAGTAGTAAAAGGTTGCAGGGGAAGGCTGGAAACACCATATATTTT. This gives the protein CASSKRLQGKAGNTIYF. The genes are TRBV19 and TRBJ1-3; TRBD1 is a possible D gene (6 bases). Germline V gives CDR1 LNHDA, CDR2 SQIVND (reference sequence). CDR3 length: 17 residues. V was shortened by 4 bases and J by 2 bases, with 18 bases between the two germline ends.

J is TRBJ2-2 and V is TRBV11-1; 7 nucleotides match TRBD2. Germline lookup yields CDR1 SGHAT and CDR2 FQDESV (reference sequence). The CDR3 totals 16 residues. V dropped 4 bases and J dropped 0; count of bases not matched to a gene: 5. The CDR3 nucleotides are TGTGCCAGCAGCTCCATCCGGGGGGCGAACACCGGGGAGCTGTTTTTT. This gives the protein CASSSIRGANTGELFF.

Comment on this clone: The junction departs from germline at one end; a sequencing error may be responsible. J is TRBJ2-2 and V is TRBV19; no clear D gene. The V gene's germline CDR1 is LNHDA and CDR2 SQIVND (reference sequence). This CDR3 has 9 residues. CDR3 in amino acids: CASSCGAVF. In DNA, the CDR3 is TGTGCCAGTAGTTGTGGAGCTGTTTTT.